This T cell receptor (beta chain) was found in a study of T cell responses to AZD1222 COVID-19 vaccine. The method was immunoSEQ multiplex PCR; TCRdb's version includes in-frame clones alone and lacks a portion of them. Altogether approximately 110,000 clones are present, approximately 90% being singletons, with the ten largest covering approximately 7.9%. Germline V CDR1 and CDR2: LGHNA, YNFKEQ. This CDR3 has 14 residues. Between the trimmed V and J ends, which lost 2 bases and 4 bases, there was a span of 9 bases. Here the sequenced sample was peripheral blood, taken 28 days after the second AZD1222 dose. The sequence was obtained from an adult who received the AZD1222 COVID-19 vaccine. V usage is TRBV4-2 and J usage is TRBJ1-5; D gene ambiguous. CDR3 loop: CASSQWTGNQPQHF. In DNA, the CDR3 is TGTGCCAGCAGCCAATGGACGGGGAATCAGCCCCAGCATTTT.